Included here is one TCR beta chain sequence, with context. This sample stems from a study of T-cell reconstitution after alpha-beta-depleted transplantation in children. Germline CDR1 and CDR2: SGHKS and YYEKEE (reference sequence). V shed 4 bases and J shed 7 bases, with 14 bases lying between them. The CDR3 sequence is 14 residues long. Using unique molecular identifiers, the investigators prepared the TCRbeta library. TCRdb reprocessed the PCR reads via MiXCR and lists one record per CDR3 protein. The table has some 530,000 distinct CDR3 sequences, around 13% seen once. The sample consisted of PBMCs from the stem cell graft donor, taken from the stem cell graft. This sequence joins TRBV5-5 and TRBJ1-4; D is ambiguous. The sequence derives from a human donor who donated a stem cell graft to a child with combined immunodeficiency. The DNA for the CDR3 is TGTGCCAGCAGCCCACCGGCCGAGGGTGAAAAACTGTTTTTT. Protein product: CASSPPAEGEKLFF. Full variable domain (missing parts from reference TRBV5-5 and TRBJ1-4): DAGVTQSPTHLIKTRGQQVTLRCSPISGHKSVSWYQQVLGQGPQFIFQYYEKEERGRGNFPDRFSARQFPNYSSELNVNALLLGDSALYLCASSPPAEGEKLFFGSGTQLSVL.